This TCR beta chain was found in a study of blood T cell repertoires in COVID-19. TCRdb's table, derived via immunoSEQ multiplex PCR, lists solely in-frame clones and lacks some. The sample carries 410,000 or so clones, approximately 90% recorded once. The CDR3 extends over 18 amino acids. With V trimmed by 1 base and J by 0 bases, 6 bases remained unmatched. Germline V gene data show CDR1 as LGHDT and CDR2 as YNNKEL (reference sequence). The sample was peripheral blood. The chain recombines TRBV3-1 (or the pseudogene TRBV3-2) with TRBJ1-4; the match to TRBD1 covers 9 bases. The TCR originated in a woman between 35 and 50 years old with COVID-19, enrolled during active disease. The CDR3 loop is CASSQAGQGFATNEKLFF. The CDR3 DNA reads TGTGCCAGCAGCCAAGCAGGACAGGGGTTTGCAACTAATGAAAAACTGTTTTTT.